The 5 T cell receptor beta chains below were found in one sample sequenced in a study of T cells expressing NK-cell markers. Following a re-call of the 5' RACE reads, TCRdb has one entry per CDR3 protein and lacks DNA. This sample's table has 250,000 or so distinct CDR3 sequences. Sequencing input: blood T cells: a sorted CD56 or NKG2C T cell subset, CD4+ or CD8+ T cells, or bulk PBMC T cells (not recorded which). These receptors were collected from a woman between 18 and 70 years old in good health.

This chain joins TRBV6-1 and TRBJ1-5. Germline CDR1 is MNHNS and CDR2 is SASEGT. The CDR3 loop spans 14 amino acids. The CDR3 protein is CASSVRGSNQPQHF.

This rearrangement joins TRBV20-1 to TRBJ1-2; the D call from TCRdb, TRBD1, cannot be confirmed without DNA. CDR3 size: 11 residues. The germline V gene encodes CDR1 DFQATT and CDR2 SNEGSKA (reference sequence). The CDR3 reads CSARTGDGYTF.

CDR3: CASSLDSLGVETQYF. V is TRBV11-2 and J is TRBJ2-5; TCRdb indicates TRBD1, and absent DNA this call remains unverified. Germline V gene lookup returns CDR1 SGHAT and CDR2 FQNNGV. There are 15 residues in the CDR3.

The V call is TRBV12-3 or TRBV12-4, the J call TRBJ2-1. This CDR3 contains 12 residues. The CDR3 spells CASSTAHNEQFF.

CDR3 amino acids: CASSVQLGNEKLFF. The chain links TRBV25-1 to TRBJ1-4. CDR3 size: 14 residues. Germline V gives CDR1 MGHDK, CDR2 SYGVNS.